This T cell receptor (beta chain) comes out of a study of T-cell reconstitution after alpha-beta-depleted transplantation in children. This clonotype was counted only a few times. Germline V gene lookup returns CDR1 KGHDR and CDR2 SFDVKD. V lost 4 bases to trimming and J lost 6 bases; unmatched junction nucleotides: 13. The CDR3 has 17 amino acids. Unique molecular identifiers featured in how the TCRbeta library was prepared. From the PCR reads, TCRdb called clonotypes with MiXCR, one entry per CDR3 protein. The table records hundreds of thousands of distinct CDR3 sequences, over 15% of them present only once.

The sequencing used PBMCs from the stem cell graft donor, collected from the stem cell graft. V usage is TRBV24-1 and J usage is TRBJ1-5, with TRBD1 identical over 8 bases. This sequence was found in a human donor who donated a stem cell graft to a child with acute myeloid leukemia. The CDR3 nucleotides are TGTGCCACCAGTGACCCAACCTCGGACAGGGAAATTCAGCCCCAGCATTTT. It specifies CATSDPTSDREIQPQHF.